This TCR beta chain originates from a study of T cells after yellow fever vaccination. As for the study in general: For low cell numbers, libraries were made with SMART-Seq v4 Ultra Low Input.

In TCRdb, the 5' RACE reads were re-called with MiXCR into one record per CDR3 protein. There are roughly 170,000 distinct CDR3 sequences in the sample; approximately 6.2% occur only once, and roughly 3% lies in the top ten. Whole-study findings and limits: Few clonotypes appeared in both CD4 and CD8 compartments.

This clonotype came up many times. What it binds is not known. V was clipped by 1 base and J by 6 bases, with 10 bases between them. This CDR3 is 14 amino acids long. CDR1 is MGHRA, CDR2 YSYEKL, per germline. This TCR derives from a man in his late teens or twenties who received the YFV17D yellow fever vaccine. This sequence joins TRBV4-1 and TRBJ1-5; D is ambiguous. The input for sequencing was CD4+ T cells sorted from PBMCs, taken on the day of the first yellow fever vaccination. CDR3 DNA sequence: TGCGCCAGCAGCCAAGTGTCCCCGGTTCAGCCCCAGCATTTT. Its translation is CASSQVSPVQPQHF.